The T cell receptor beta chain under discussion was sequenced for a study of STAT5B mutations in CD4+ large granular lymphocyte leukemia. Findings and limits, study-wide: No patients shared main leukemic clonotypes, though about 24% appeared at low frequency elsewhere.

Generated by immunoSEQ multiplex PCR, the TCRdb table keeps only in-frame clones and is missing some. Seen here are roughly 30,000 clones, approximately 91% observed once, and the top ten hold roughly 0.43%. The germline V gene has CDR1 SGHRS and CDR2 YFSETQ. This CDR3 has 17 residues. V shed 4 bases, J shed 0 bases, and the junction held 12 bases outside the gene matches. Concerning this clone itself: Antigen unknown.

The TCR sequence derives from a human donor in good health. Sequencing used CD4+ T cells from blood buffy coats. The chain couples TRBV5-1 to TRBJ2-7, with 8 bases fitting TRBD1. As DNA, the CDR3 is TGCGCCAGCAGCCAGGGGGCGACAGCTTCCTCCTCCTACGAGCAGTACTTC. Translation: CASSQGATASSSYEQYF.